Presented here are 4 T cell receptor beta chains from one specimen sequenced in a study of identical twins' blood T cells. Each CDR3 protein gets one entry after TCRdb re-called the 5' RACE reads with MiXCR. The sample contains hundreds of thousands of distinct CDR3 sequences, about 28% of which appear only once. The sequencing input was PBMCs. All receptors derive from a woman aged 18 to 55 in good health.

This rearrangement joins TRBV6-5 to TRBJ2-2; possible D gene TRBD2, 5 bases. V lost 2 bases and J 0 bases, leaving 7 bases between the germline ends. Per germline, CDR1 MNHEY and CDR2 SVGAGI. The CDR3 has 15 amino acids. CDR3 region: CASSYRLTNTGELFF. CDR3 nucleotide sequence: TGTGCCAGCAGTTACCGACTAACGAACACCGGGGAGCTGTTTTTT.

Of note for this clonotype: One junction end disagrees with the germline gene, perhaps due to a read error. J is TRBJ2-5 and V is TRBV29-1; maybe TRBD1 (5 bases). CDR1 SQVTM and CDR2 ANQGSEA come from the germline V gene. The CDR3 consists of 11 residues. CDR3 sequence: CSARQQGTQYF. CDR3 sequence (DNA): TGCAGCGCCCGACAGCAAGGGACCCAGTACTTC.

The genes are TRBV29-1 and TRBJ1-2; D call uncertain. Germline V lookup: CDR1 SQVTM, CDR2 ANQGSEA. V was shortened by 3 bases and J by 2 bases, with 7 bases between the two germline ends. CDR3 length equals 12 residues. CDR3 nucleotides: TGCAGCGTTGATACGGCGAACTATGGCTACACCTTC. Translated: CSVDTANYGYTF.

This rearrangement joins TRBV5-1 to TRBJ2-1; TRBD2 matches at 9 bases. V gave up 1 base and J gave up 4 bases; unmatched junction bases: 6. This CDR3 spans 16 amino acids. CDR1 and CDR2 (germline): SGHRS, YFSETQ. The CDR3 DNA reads TGCGCCAGCAGCTTGAGGCCTAGCGGGGCTTACAATGAGCAGTTCTTC. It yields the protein CASSLRPSGAYNEQFF. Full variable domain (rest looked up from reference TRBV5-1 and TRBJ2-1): KAGVTQTPRYLIKTRGQQVTLSCSPISGHRSVSWYQQTPGQGLQFLFEYFSETQRNKGNFPGRFSGRQFSNSRSEMNVSTLELGDSALYLCASSLRPSGAYNEQFFGPGTRLTVL.